This is a list of T cell receptor beta chains from one sample in a study of T-cell memory formation after mild COVID-19. TCRdb redid the calling of the 5' RACE reads with MiXCR, one entry per CDR3 protein. The table lists more than 250,000 distinct CDR3 sequences, 15% to 20% of them singletons. Sequences were obtained from PBMCs or a T cell subset sorted from them (not recorded which). These receptors came from a man in his late teens or twenties who had mild COVID-19 (a few samples of this study predate the infection). Cell type and time point are not known. Each CDR3 is given with its conserved first and last residue. A D gene is named only where the DNA matches it firmly. Clone size, where shown, is once, few, many, or a class for clones that have expanded.

d_gene: -
abundance: -
j_gene: TRBJ1-3
v_gene: TRBV2
CDR3aa: CATSEGSSGNTIYF
CDR3nt: TGTGCCACCTCAGAGGGAAGCTCTGGAAACACCATATATTTT

d_gene: TRBD2
abundance: few
j_gene: TRBJ2-3
v_gene: TRBV29-1
CDR3aa: CSVAPGLAGGTDTQYF
CDR3nt: TGCAGCGTCGCTCCAGGACTAGCGGGGGGGACAGATACGCAGTATTTT

d_gene: -
abundance: -
j_gene: TRBJ1-2
v_gene: TRBV5-5
CDR3aa: CASSEGQDYGYTF
CDR3nt: TGTGCCAGCAGCGAGGGACAAGACTATGGCTACACCTTC

d_gene: -
abundance: -
j_gene: TRBJ1-5
v_gene: TRBV7-2
CDR3aa: CASSFQIDSNQPQHF
CDR3nt: TGTGCCAGCAGCTTCCAGATTGATAGCAATCAGCCCCAGCATTTT

d_gene: -
abundance: few
j_gene: TRBJ2-1
v_gene: TRBV3-2
CDR3aa: CASSPGQRAHNEQFF
CDR3nt: TGTGCCAGCAGCCCGGGACAGCGCGCTCATAATGAGCAGTTCTTC

d_gene: TRBD2
abundance: many
j_gene: TRBJ2-7
v_gene: TRBV6-6
CDR3aa: CASRRLAGVYEQYF
CDR3nt: TGTGCCAGCAGACGACTAGCGGGGGTCTACGAGCAGTACTTC

d_gene: -
abundance: many
j_gene: TRBJ1-6
v_gene: TRBV20-1
CDR3aa: CSARWGVNNSPLHF
CDR3nt: TGCAGTGCTAGGTGGGGGGTCAACAATTCACCCCTCCACTTT

d_gene: TRBD2
abundance: -
j_gene: TRBJ2-1
v_gene: TRBV4-1
CDR3aa: CASRAGFKLGLEFF
CDR3nt: TGCGCCAGCCGAGCGGGGTTCAAGCTAGGGCTCGAGTTCTTC

d_gene: -
abundance: -
j_gene: TRBJ2-5
v_gene: TRBV6-5
CDR3aa: CASSTGGYQETQYF
CDR3nt: TGTGCCAGCAGCACGGGGGGCTACCAAGAGACCCAGTACTTC

d_gene: -
abundance: few
j_gene: TRBJ1-2
v_gene: TRBV10-3
CDR3aa: CAISESGQPGGYTF
CDR3nt: TGTGCCATCAGTGAGTCGGGGCAACCCGGTGGCTACACCTTC

d_gene: -
abundance: -
j_gene: TRBJ2-2
v_gene: TRBV5-4
CDR3aa: CASSLAVNTGELFF
CDR3nt: TGTGCCAGCAGCTTGGCAGTGAACACCGGGGAGCTGTTTTTT

d_gene: TRBD1
abundance: -
j_gene: TRBJ2-5
v_gene: TRBV4-2
CDR3aa: CASSQSHGLGGEAQYF
CDR3nt: TGTGCCAGCAGCCAATCCCACGGGCTAGGGGGCGAGGCCCAGTACTTC

d_gene: -
abundance: many
j_gene: TRBJ2-1
v_gene: TRBV7-6
CDR3aa: CASTVSPEAFEVQFF
CDR3nt: TGTGCCAGCACCGTCTCCCCGGAAGCATTTGAAGTGCAGTTCTTC

d_gene: -
abundance: few
j_gene: TRBJ2-3
v_gene: TRBV7-9
CDR3aa: CASSRGTHTDTQYF
CDR3nt: TGTGCCAGCAGCAGGGGGACACATACAGATACGCAGTATTTT

d_gene: -
abundance: -
j_gene: TRBJ1-2
v_gene: TRBV20-1
CDR3aa: CSARDPNRNYGYTF
CDR3nt: TGCAGTGCTAGAGACCCAAACCGTAACTATGGCTACACCTTC

d_gene: -
abundance: -
j_gene: TRBJ2-5
v_gene: TRBV7-9
CDR3aa: CASSLQGQTQYF
CDR3nt: TGTGCCAGCAGCTTACAGGGTCAGACCCAGTACTTC

d_gene: -
abundance: -
j_gene: TRBJ1-2
v_gene: TRBV7-9
CDR3aa: CASSIERPGRSNYGYTF
CDR3nt: TGTGCCAGCAGCATAGAGCGTCCGGGACGGAGCAACTATGGCTACACCTTC

d_gene: -
abundance: few
j_gene: TRBJ1-2
v_gene: TRBV7-9
CDR3aa: CASSFGGLFGYTF
CDR3nt: TGTGCCAGCAGCTTTGGTGGGCTTTTCGGCTACACCTTC

d_gene: -
abundance: many
j_gene: TRBJ2-5
v_gene: TRBV5-1
CDR3aa: CASSRGLLQETQYF
CDR3nt: TGCGCCAGCAGCCGCGGACTCCTACAAGAGACCCAGTACTTC

d_gene: TRBD1
abundance: few
j_gene: TRBJ1-2
v_gene: TRBV5-1
CDR3aa: CASSLGGQGHYGYTF
CDR3nt: TGCGCCAGCAGCTTGGGGGGACAGGGACACTATGGCTACACCTTC

d_gene: -
abundance: -
j_gene: TRBJ2-1
v_gene: TRBV5-4
CDR3aa: CASSEESPNEQFF
CDR3nt: TGTGCCAGCAGTGAAGAGTCCCCCAATGAGCAGTTCTTC

d_gene: TRBD1
abundance: few
j_gene: TRBJ1-2
v_gene: TRBV4-3
CDR3aa: CASSQDRGQGAPDGYTF
CDR3nt: TGCGCCAGCAGCCAAGATAGGGGCCAGGGGGCGCCGGATGGCTACACCTTC

d_gene: -
abundance: few
j_gene: TRBJ2-7
v_gene: TRBV4-3
CDR3aa: CASSQDLRYEQYF
CDR3nt: TGCGCCAGCAGCCAAGATCTGAGATACGAGCAGTACTTC

d_gene: -
abundance: once
j_gene: TRBJ2-5
v_gene: TRBV2
CDR3aa: CASSEEGTETQYF
CDR3nt: TGTGCCAGCAGTGAGGAGGGTACCGAGACCCAGTACTTC

d_gene: -
abundance: many
j_gene: TRBJ1-6
v_gene: TRBV5-1
CDR3aa: CASSLDRAHNSPLHF
CDR3nt: TGCGCCAGCAGCTTGGACCGGGCCCATAATTCACCCCTCCACTTT

d_gene: -
abundance: few
j_gene: TRBJ1-5
v_gene: TRBV20-1
CDR3aa: CSARNRASSNQPQHF
CDR3nt: TGCAGTGCTAGAAACAGGGCGTCGAGCAATCAGCCCCAGCATTTT

d_gene: TRBD1
abundance: -
j_gene: TRBJ1-1
v_gene: TRBV12-3/TRBV12-4
CDR3aa: CASSSTGEQLGNTEAFF
CDR3nt: TGTGCCAGCAGTTCCACAGGGGAACAACTGGGGAACACTGAAGCTTTCTTT

d_gene: -
abundance: few
j_gene: TRBJ1-5
v_gene: TRBV3-1
CDR3aa: CASSQDTGGQPQHF
CDR3nt: TGTGCCAGCAGCCAAGATACCGGGGGTCAGCCCCAGCATTTT

d_gene: -
abundance: many
j_gene: TRBJ2-5
v_gene: TRBV7-2
CDR3aa: CASSLARETQYF
CDR3nt: TGCGCCAGCAGCTTGGCCAGGGAGACCCAGTACTTC

d_gene: -
abundance: -
j_gene: TRBJ1-2
v_gene: TRBV4-1
CDR3aa: CASSQDLGIGGYTF
CDR3nt: TGCGCCAGCAGCCAAGATCTTGGGATCGGAGGCTACACCTTC

d_gene: -
abundance: -
j_gene: TRBJ1-1
v_gene: TRBV18
CDR3aa: CASSPSHIMNTEAFF
CDR3nt: TGTGCCAGCTCACCGAGCCACATAATGAACACTGAAGCTTTCTTT

d_gene: TRBD1
abundance: once
j_gene: TRBJ2-7
v_gene: TRBV20-1
CDR3aa: CSAHRGQGAGEQYF
CDR3nt: TGCAGTGCCCATCGCGGACAGGGGGCGGGAGAGCAGTACTTC

d_gene: -
abundance: -
j_gene: TRBJ1-2
v_gene: TRBV6-2/TRBV6-3
CDR3aa: CASRFMFGYTF
CDR3nt: TGTGCCAGCAGATTCATGTTTGGCTACACCTTC

d_gene: -
abundance: few
j_gene: TRBJ2-1
v_gene: TRBV12-5
CDR3aa: CASGLGGEQFF
CDR3nt: TGTGCTAGTGGTTTGGGCGGTGAGCAGTTCTTC

d_gene: -
abundance: -
j_gene: TRBJ1-2
v_gene: TRBV5-1
CDR3aa: CASSSNTEAGPFF
CDR3nt: TGCGCCAGCAGCTCGAACACTGAGGCAGGGCCCTTCTTC

d_gene: -
abundance: few
j_gene: TRBJ1-1
v_gene: TRBV24-1
CDR3aa: CATSDSGTGMNTEAFF
CDR3nt: TGTGCCACCAGTGATTCTGGAACAGGGATGAACACTGAAGCTTTCTTT

d_gene: TRBD1
abundance: many
j_gene: TRBJ2-1
v_gene: TRBV6-2/TRBV6-3
CDR3aa: CASSSSGGVYNEQFF
CDR3nt: TGTGCCAGCAGTTCCTCAGGGGGCGTCTACAATGAGCAGTTCTTC

d_gene: TRBD2
abundance: -
j_gene: TRBJ2-2
v_gene: TRBV2
CDR3aa: CASSPPSGGGKIGELFF
CDR3nt: TGTGCCAGCAGTCCCCCTAGCGGGGGGGGAAAGATCGGGGAGCTGTTTTTT

d_gene: -
abundance: few
j_gene: TRBJ2-1
v_gene: TRBV7-2
CDR3aa: CASSLEGPRNEQFF
CDR3nt: TGTGCCAGCAGCTTAGAGGGCCCGAGGAATGAGCAGTTCTTC

d_gene: -
abundance: few
j_gene: TRBJ2-3
v_gene: TRBV20-1
CDR3aa: CSAPRAGPWGTDTQYF
CDR3nt: TGCAGTGCCCCCCGGGCTGGGCCCTGGGGCACAGATACGCAGTATTTT

d_gene: -
abundance: many
j_gene: TRBJ1-2
v_gene: TRBV4-2
CDR3aa: CASSQDWSGAVGYTF
CDR3nt: TGTGCCAGCAGCCAAGATTGGTCGGGGGCAGTTGGCTACACCTTC

d_gene: -
abundance: few
j_gene: TRBJ2-7
v_gene: TRBV5-1
CDR3aa: CASSKNDRQSDEQYF
CDR3nt: TGCGCCAGCAGCAAAAATGACAGGCAGTCCGACGAGCAGTACTTC

d_gene: TRBD2
abundance: few
j_gene: TRBJ2-5
v_gene: TRBV4-3
CDR3aa: CASSQARTSGTQETQYF
CDR3nt: TGCGCCAGCAGCCAAGCCCGGACTAGCGGGACCCAAGAGACCCAGTACTTC

d_gene: -
abundance: few
j_gene: TRBJ2-2
v_gene: TRBV6-2/TRBV6-3
CDR3aa: CASSYFRRTNTGELFF
CDR3nt: TGTGCCAGCAGTTATTTCCGGCGGACGAACACCGGGGAGCTGTTTTTT

d_gene: TRBD2
abundance: few
j_gene: TRBJ2-3
v_gene: TRBV6-2/TRBV6-3
CDR3aa: CASSPSGGVSTDTQYF
CDR3nt: TGTGCCAGCAGCCCGTCGGGGGGAGTAAGCACAGATACGCAGTATTTT